Each of the 21 T cell receptor beta chains below was sequenced from the same sample in a study of cytotoxic CD8 clonotypes in ibrutinib-treated CLL. Generated by immunoSEQ multiplex PCR, the TCRdb table keeps only in-frame clones and is missing some. Altogether around 97,000 clones are present, approximately 80% being singletons, with the ten largest covering 32%. This specimen consisted of PBMCs, obtained after 12 months of ibrutinib treatment. The receptor set was obtained from a human donor with chronic lymphocytic leukemia.

The chain combines TRBV18 with TRBJ2-7; TRBD2 matches 7 bases. The CDR3 consists of 13 residues. Looked up from germline, CDR1 is KGHSH and CDR2 is LQKENI. V was pared by 6 bases and J by 1 base, with 3 bases of the junction left unmatched. The CDR3, as DNA: TGTGCCAGCTCCTCTAGCGGTTCCTACGAGCAGTACTTC. Translation: CASSSSGSYEQYF. Looking up the rest from reference TRBV18 and TRBJ2-7 gives the full variable domain: NAGVMQNPRHLVRRRGQEARLRCSPMKGHSHVYWYRQLPEEGLKFMVYLQKENIIDESGMPKERFSAEFPKEGPSILRIQQVVRGDSAAYFCASSSSGSYEQYFGPGTRLTVT.

The V and J genes are TRBV5-4 and TRBJ1-3; D not resolved. The CDR3 totals 17 residues. Per germline, CDR1 SGHNT and CDR2 YYREEE (reference sequence). V was shortened by 1 base and J by 0 bases, with 14 bases between the two germline ends. CDR3 nucleotides: TGTGCCAGCAGCTTGTCAGGTCGCCCCAGCTCTGGAAACACCATATATTTT. This encodes CASSLSGRPSSGNTIYF.

This clone was recorded a few times. The same CDR3 can be traced to other DNA sequences in this sample. This chain links TRBV14 with TRBJ1-2; D not resolved. V lost 0 bases and J lost 7, with 9 bases in between. The CDR3 has 13 amino acids. Germline assignment: CDR1 SGHDN and CDR2 FVKESK. The CDR3 here is CASSQERKAGYTF. CDR3 bases: TGTGCCAGCAGCCAAGAACGTAAGGCTGGCTACACCTTC.

This chain uses TRBV11-3 with TRBJ2-2, with D uncertain. The CDR3 spans 14 residues. Per germline, CDR1 SGHNT and CDR2 YENEEA. V was trimmed by 6 bases and J by 1 base, leaving 9 bases between them. The CDR3, as DNA: TGTGCCAGCAGTTCCCCGGGGAACACCGGGGAGCTGTTTTTT. Translating it yields CASSSPGNTGELFF.

The chain couples TRBV6-5 to TRBJ2-1; 8 nucleotides line up with TRBD1. Trimming cost V 0 bases and J 9 bases; bases outside gene matches: 7. Germline V gives CDR1 MNHEY, CDR2 SVGAGI. The CDR3 is made up of 15 amino acids. The CDR3 DNA follows: TGTGCCAGCAGTTACTCGATAAACAGGGGGTCTGAGCAGTTCTTC. Protein product: CASSYSINRGSEQFF.

The chain couples TRBV5-6 to TRBJ2-7, with 11 nucleotides matching TRBD2. The germline V gene encodes CDR1 SGHDT and CDR2 YYEEEE. Trimming removed 0 bases from V and 6 bases from J; junction bases left unmatched: 2. This CDR3 is built from 14 residues. CDR3 DNA sequence: TGTGCCAGCAGCTTGGGGGGACTAGCGGCCGAGCAGTACTTC. Its translation: CASSLGGLAAEQYF.

In this sample, this clone turned up a few times. V and J are TRBV7-3 and TRBJ2-1, with D perhaps TRBD2 (6 bases). Trimming stripped 2 bases from V and 4 bases from J, with 12 bases between. CDR1 SGHTA and CDR2 FQGTGA come from the germline V gene. The CDR3 contains 15 residues. The CDR3 nucleotides are TGTGCCAGCAGCTTAGGCCGGGGGTTTTACAATGAGCAGTTCTTC. Translation: CASSLGRGFYNEQFF.

The rearrangement uses TRBV6-5 and TRBJ1-1; tentative D call: TRBD1 (6 bases). CDR3 length: 14 residues. V was clipped by 3 bases and J by 5 bases, with 13 bases between them. Germline assignment: CDR1 MNHEY and CDR2 SVGAGI. The CDR3 loop reads CASSYYREGTEAFF. The CDR3 DNA follows: TGTGCCAGCAGTTATTACAGGGAAGGGACTGAAGCTTTCTTT.

The gene calls are TRBV5-1 and TRBJ1-3; 8 nucleotides match TRBD1. The CDR3 runs to 16 residues. CDR1 is SGHRS, CDR2 YFSETQ, per germline. V was pared by 4 bases and J by 2 bases, with 8 bases of the junction left unmatched. The DNA for the CDR3 is TGCGCCAGCAGCACCCGGACAGGGAGCACTGGAAACACCATATATTTT. Translation: CASSTRTGSTGNTIYF.

The chain carries TRBV6-4 and TRBJ2-1; D is unresolved. The germline gives CDR1 MRHNA, CDR2 SNTAGT. The V end was cut by 4 bases, the J end by 12 bases, with 13 bases between. This CDR3 comprises 12 residues. CDR3 in DNA: TGTGCCAGCAGTGCCGACTCTTCCCGGCAGTTCTTC. Its translation: CASSADSSRQFF.

V gene TRBV6-5 combines with J gene TRBJ2-7, with TRBD1 matching over 8 bases. Germline V gene sequence: CDR1 MNHEY, CDR2 SVGAGI. This CDR3 has 15 amino acids. With V trimmed by 6 bases and J by 2 bases, 9 bases remained unmatched. This CDR3 reads CASSPDRGYPYEQYF. CDR3 nucleotides: TGTGCCAGCAGCCCCGACAGGGGCTATCCCTACGAGCAGTACTTC.

The J gene is TRBJ2-5, the V gene TRBV7-8; 9 bases are a match to TRBD2. V lost 1 base and J lost 6; bases outside the gene matches: 3. There are 14 residues in the CDR3. Germline assignment: CDR1 SGHVS and CDR2 FQNEAQ. The CDR3 here is CASSLEAGGKTQYF. The CDR3 DNA reads TGTGCCAGCAGCTTAGAGGCGGGGGGGAAGACCCAGTACTTC. Full variable domain (rest looked up from reference TRBV7-8 and TRBJ2-5): GAGVSQSPRYKVAKRGQDVALRCDPISGHVSLFWYQQALGQGPEFLTYFQNEAQLDKSGLPSDRFFAERPEGSVSTLKIQRTQQEDSAVYLCASSLEAGGKTQYFGPGTRLLVL.

The V and J genes are TRBV28 and TRBJ2-1; the D gene is possibly TRBD1 (6 bases). The ends were cut back, 4 bases at V and 15 bases at J, with 16 bases in the middle. The germline V gene has CDR1 MDHEN and CDR2 SYDVKM. The CDR3 runs 12 residues. Written as DNA, the CDR3 is TGTGCCAGCAGTTATCCAGGGGACCGAGGGTTCTTC. Residues: CASSYPGDRGFF.

The chain employs TRBV11-1 and TRBJ2-7; TRBD1 matches at 10 bases. The germline CDR1 and CDR2 sequences are SGHAT and FQDESV (reference sequence). V lost 3 bases to trimming and J lost 5 bases; unmatched junction nucleotides: 7. This CDR3 contains 15 residues. CDR3 DNA: TGTGCCAGCAGCTTTGACAGGGGGCCAAAGAACGAGCAGTACTTC. Its protein product is CASSFDRGPKNEQYF.

This clone was detected only once. The chain has TRBV14 and TRBJ2-7; perhaps D is TRBD1 or TRBD2 (5 bases each). The V end lost 5 bases, the J end lost 5 bases, and 19 bases lay between the germline ends. CDR3 length: 15 amino acids. Germline CDR1 and CDR2: SGHDN and FVKESK. The CDR3 DNA follows: TGTGCCAGCAGCGTCCGGGACGCCTGGTTGGACGAGCAGTACTTC. Its protein is CASSVRDAWLDEQYF.

The V call is TRBV5-1, the J call TRBJ2-5; D call uncertain. V lost 3 bases to trimming and J lost 0 bases, with 6 bases between them. Germline V gene data show CDR1 as SGHRS and CDR2 as YFSETQ. The CDR3 runs 13 residues. Written as DNA, the CDR3 is TGCGCCAGCAGCTCAACGTACCAAGAGACCCAGTACTTC. It translates to CASSSTYQETQYF.

CDR3 nucleotide sequence: TGTGCCAGCAACAGCCCGAGGGGACAGGGGGCAAAGGAGCAGTACTTC. Its protein product is CASNSPRGQGAKEQYF. V is TRBV2 and J is TRBJ2-7; 12 nucleotides match TRBD1. Per germline, CDR1 SNHLY and CDR2 FYNNEI. V lost 7 bases and J lost 7; bases outside the gene matches: 14. This CDR3 has 16 residues.

This rearrangement joins TRBV9 to TRBJ2-1; the D is unclear. V lost 2 bases and J 7 bases, leaving 10 bases between the germline ends. CDR1 is SGDLS, CDR2 YYNGEE, per germline. The CDR3 extends over 13 amino acids. CDR3 loop: CASSVGQLNEQFF. CDR3 DNA sequence: TGTGCCAGCAGCGTCGGGCAGCTGAATGAGCAGTTCTTC.

The chain has TRBV19 and TRBJ2-5; 10 bases agree with TRBD2. From germline, CDR1 is LNHDA and CDR2 SQIVND (reference sequence). With 5 bases clipped from V and 5 bases from J, the junction kept 11 bases outside the gene matches. This CDR3 contains 16 residues. The CDR3 loop is CASSPRAGGSGETQYF. CDR3 DNA: TGTGCCAGTAGTCCCAGAGCGGGGGGGTCGGGGGAGACCCAGTACTTC. Full variable domain (remainder filled in from reference TRBV19 and TRBJ2-5): DGGITQSPKYLFRKEGQNVTLSCEQNLNHDAMYWYRQDPGQGLRLIYYSQIVNDFQKGDIAEGYSVSREKKESFPLTVTSAQKNPTAFYLCASSPRAGGSGETQYFGPGTRLLVL.

V gene TRBV10-3 combines with J gene TRBJ2-2; D is unclear. Trimming took 4 bases from V and 5 from J, leaving 14 bases between them. The CDR3 is made up of 15 amino acids. Germline CDR1 and CDR2: ENHRY and SYGVKD. As DNA, the CDR3 is TGTGCCATCAGTGTCAATGCGGCTAAAACCGGGGAGCTGTTTTTT. Translating it yields CAISVNAAKTGELFF.

The chain joins TRBV4-2 to TRBJ2-1; the match to TRBD2 covers 8 bases. J lost 12 bases, V lost 5 bases, and 9 bases had no gene match. This CDR3 spans 13 amino acids. The germline CDR1 and CDR2 sequences are LGHNA and YNFKEQ. The CDR3: CASSVFRGGGQFF. CDR3 coding DNA: TGTGCCAGCAGCGTGTTTCGGGGGGGCGGGCAGTTCTTC.